This TCR beta chain originates from a study of T cells in localized non-small cell lung cancer. Study conclusions and caveats: Those with higher blood T cell density had longer overall survival. Tumor showed lower T cell clonality than uninvolved adjacent lung, where it was highest. Appearance in adjacent lung was seen for a median around 60 of the top 100 tumor clones. A single tumor region was sequenced, leaving heterogeneity possible.

The repertoire was sequenced with immunoSEQ multiplex PCR; TCRdb's copy has only in-frame clones and lacks some. This sample has roughly 30,000 clones; 90% to 95% occur once, and the top ten carry about 0.7%. A word on this clone: The antigen is undetermined.

V was pared by 3 bases and J by 1 base, with 11 bases between. Per germline, CDR1 SGHDT and CDR2 YYEEEE. CDR3 length: 14 residues. This material consisted of peripheral blood, taken before any cancer treatment. The origin of this receptor is a woman between 35 and 75 years old with stage I lung adenocarcinoma. The chain joins TRBV5-6 to TRBJ2-7; D ambiguous. The chain's CDR3 is CASSSWGWSYEQYF. Written as DNA, the CDR3 is TGTGCCAGCAGCTCGTGGGGATGGTCCTACGAGCAGTACTTC.